The 20 T cell receptor beta chains given below trace back to one sample, sequenced in a study of neurological immune-mediated disorders. Using its own MiXCR run on the 5' RACE reads, TCRdb lists one record per CDR3 protein. The sample includes under 75,000 distinct CDR3 sequences, 3% to 4% seen only once; the top ten take under 6.5%. Sequencing was performed on PBMCs. The receptors derive from a woman aged 45-65 years with multiple sclerosis.

This clonotype was recorded many times. The V gene is TRBV27, the J gene TRBJ2-1; D tentatively fits TRBD1 or TRBD2 (5 bases each). The CDR3 has 13 amino acids. V dropped 3 bases and J dropped 6 bases, with 9 bases sitting between them. Germline V gene data show CDR1 as MNHEY and CDR2 as SMNVEV (reference sequence). For the CDR3, the DNA is TGTGCCAGCAGTTTCGGGACCATCAATGAGCAGTTCTTC. Its protein product is CASSFGTINEQFF.

This clonotype was observed at least ten times. J is TRBJ2-6 and V is TRBV10-3, with D unclear. CDR1 ENHRY and CDR2 SYGVKD come from the germline V gene. The CDR3 is made up of 19 amino acids. V was clipped by 6 bases and J by 0 bases, with 21 bases between them. CDR3 loop: CAISLLRPKKSSGANVLTF. CDR3 bases: TGTGCCATCAGCCTCCTCCGGCCTAAAAAAAGCTCTGGGGCCAACGTCCTGACTTTC.

This clonotype was recorded at least ten times. The CDR3 nucleotides are TGTGCCAGCGGCGAGGGTGCCGAGCACAATGAGCAGTTCTTC. This codes for CASGEGAEHNEQFF. V usage is TRBV6-2 or TRBV6-3 and J usage is TRBJ2-1, with D maybe TRBD2 (5 bases). The CDR3 contains 14 residues. In germline, CDR1 is MNHEY, CDR2 SVGEGT. The V end was cut by 8 bases, the J end by 5 bases, with 16 bases between.

By sample share, this clonotype is medium-sized. The chain employs TRBV29-1 and TRBJ1-3; 7 nucleotides align to TRBD1. Germline CDR1 and CDR2: SQVTM and ANQGSEA. J lost 0 bases, V lost 6 bases, and 8 bases had no gene match. CDR3 length equals 15 residues. Here the CDR3 reads CSVRTGSNSGNTIYF. CDR3 bases: TGCAGCGTCCGGACAGGTTCGAACTCTGGAAACACCATATATTTT. The whole variable domain, remainder taken from reference TRBV29-1 and TRBJ1-3, is SAVISQKPSRDICQRGTSLTIQCQVDSQVTMMFWYRQQPGQSLTLIATANQGSEATYESGFVIDKFPISRPNLTFSTLTVSNMSPEDSSIYLCSVRTGSNSGNTIYFGEGSWLTVV.

The table lists this clonotype with many counts. The V call is TRBV20-1, the J call TRBJ1-5; D perhaps matches TRBD1 (5 bases). This CDR3 has 16 amino acids. Germline V gene data show CDR1 as DFQATT and CDR2 as SNEGSKA (reference sequence). Trimming stripped 6 bases from V and 0 bases from J, with 18 bases between. The CDR3 bases are TGCAGTGCCCTTGAAACTACAGGCTATAGCAATCAGCCCCAGCATTTT. This gives the protein CSALETTGYSNQPQHF.

There are many counts of this clonotype. V gene TRBV6-2 or TRBV6-3 combines with J gene TRBJ2-3; D perhaps matches TRBD1 (6 bases). In germline, CDR1 is MNHEY, CDR2 SVGEGT. V lost 4 bases, J lost 12 bases, and 14 bases lay in between. The CDR3 is 12 amino acids. In DNA, the CDR3 is TGTGCCAGCAGTTCTCTACAGGGCTCACAGTATTTT. This gives the protein CASSSLQGSQYF.

On this clonotype: The CDR3 carries no conserved terminal phenylalanine or tryptophan, so it likely arises from a read error. The rearrangement joins TRBV5-1 to TRBJ2-1; possibly TRBD1 for D (5 bases). The CDR3 spans 16 residues. The germline V gene encodes CDR1 SGHRS and CDR2 YFSETQ. The CDR3 loop reads CVSSLGSSAGSNEQFC. DNA of the CDR3: TGCGTCAGCAGCTTGGGGTCCTCTGCAGGGTCGAATGAGCAGTTCTGC.

This clonotype was observed at least ten times. The genes are TRBV9 and TRBJ2-2, with 7 bases lining up with TRBD2. The CDR3 has 17 residues. V gave up 0 bases and J gave up 5 bases; unmatched junction bases: 10. From germline, CDR1 is SGDLS and CDR2 YYNGEE. CDR3 sequence reads: CASSVEPAGRGTGELFF. The CDR3, as DNA: TGTGCCAGCAGCGTAGAGCCAGCGGGGAGAGGAACCGGGGAGCTGTTTTTT.

V usage is TRBV9 and J usage is TRBJ2-5; D could derive from TRBD1 or TRBD2 (5 bases each). V was cut by 0 bases and J by 2 bases, with 11 bases left in between. The CDR3 has 15 residues. Germline V gene sequence: CDR1 SGDLS, CDR2 YYNGEE. CDR3 bases: TGTGCCAGCAGCGTAGGGGGACGGCAGCAAGAGACCCAGTACTTC. Translation: CASSVGGRQQETQYF.

This clonotype was seen ten or more times. The chain carries TRBV19 and TRBJ1-2, with 10 bases aligning to TRBD1. The CDR3 has 16 amino acids. J gave up 3 bases and V 7 bases, and 11 bases lay outside the gene matches. From germline, CDR1 is LNHDA and CDR2 SQIVND (reference sequence). The CDR3 here is CASTPGQGSFYYGYTF. The CDR3 DNA follows: TGTGCCAGTACCCCGGGACAGGGGAGCTTCTACTATGGCTACACCTTC.

This clonotype was seen at least ten times. The chain uses TRBV12-3 or TRBV12-4 and TRBJ1-2, with D unresolved. This CDR3 is built from 12 residues. Trimming removed 6 bases from V and 4 bases from J, with 9 bases in between. CDR3 amino acids: CASSLLGYGYTF. The DNA of the CDR3 is TGTGCCAGCAGCTTACTCGGCTATGGCTACACCTTC.

The sample holds many counts of this clonotype. V and J are TRBV4-3 and TRBJ2-1; 7 bases align to TRBD1. The CDR3 spans 14 residues. Trimming removed 2 bases from V and 4 bases from J; junction bases left unmatched: 2. CDR1 is LGHNA and CDR2 is YSLEER in the germline V gene. The CDR3 loop reads CASSQNRGYNEQFF. CDR3 sequence (DNA): TGCGCCAGCAGCCAAAACAGGGGTTACAATGAGCAGTTCTTC.

Many counts were recorded for this clonotype. V gene TRBV27 combines with J gene TRBJ1-2; a possible D gene is TRBD1 (5 bases). This CDR3 has 14 residues. CDR1 is MNHEY and CDR2 is SMNVEV in the germline V gene (reference sequence). The ends were cut back, 3 bases at V and 7 bases at J, with 15 bases in the middle. This CDR3 reads CASSLGEGLFGYTF. CDR3 DNA: TGTGCCAGCAGTTTGGGGGAAGGTCTCTTTGGCTACACCTTC.

A few counts support this clonotype. Possible read error: a much larger clone is one base away. The rearrangement uses TRBV5-1 and TRBJ1-6; 8 positions match TRBD1. The germline V gene has CDR1 SGHRS and CDR2 YFSETQ. The CDR3 is 15 amino acids. The CDR3 coding sequence is TGCGCCAGCAGCTCCCGGACAGGGACGGGTTCACACCTCCACTTT. Translation: CASSSRTGTGSHLHF. The whole variable domain, filled in from reference TRBV5-1 and TRBJ1-6, reads KAGVTQTPRYLIKTRGQQVTLSCSPISGHRSVSWYQQTPGQGLQFLFEYFSETQRNKGNFPGRFSGRQFSNSRSEMNVSTLELGDSALYLCASSSRTGTGSHLHFGNGTRLTVT.

The table lists this clonotype with many counts. The chain couples TRBV11-2 to TRBJ1-3; D might be TRBD1 (6 bases). CDR1 SGHAT and CDR2 FQNNGV come from the germline V gene. Trimming left V 4 bases short and J 0 bases short, with 10 bases between. The CDR3 covers 15 residues. The CDR3 bases are TGTGCCAGCAGCTCCGGACAGATCTCTGGAAACACCATATATTTT. Translation: CASSSGQISGNTIYF.

With regard to this clonotype: A much larger clone differs from this one at a single base, so this may be a read error. The chain recombines TRBV12-3 or TRBV12-4 with TRBJ1-3, with D uncertain. CDR3 length equals 15 residues. CDR3: CASSFVMGSGKTIYF. The CDR3 DNA is TGTGCCAGCAGTTTTGTCATGGGATCTGGAAAAACCATATATTTT.

The chain is built from TRBV28 and TRBJ2-7; 8 bases fit TRBD1. The ends lost 8 bases at V and 10 bases at J; junction bases unmatched: 7. The CDR3 extends over 11 amino acids. Germline lookup yields CDR1 MDHEN and CDR2 SYDVKM. This chain's CDR3 is CASGPTGVQYV. The CDR3 region has the DNA TGTGCCAGCGGTCCGACAGGGGTCCAGTACGTC.

In its sample, this clonotype was seen a few times. This may be a read error, as it is one base from a much larger clone. Here the CDR3 omits its conserved ending phenylalanine or tryptophan, so a read error is the likely source. V gene TRBV4-1 combines with J gene TRBJ2-3, with D uncertain. V lost 0 bases, J lost 7 bases, and 11 bases lay in between. Germline values: CDR1 MGHRA, CDR2 YSYEKL. The CDR3 has 14 amino acids. CDR3 residues: CASSQDSGRNTQYC. CDR3 bases: TGCGCCAGCAGCCAAGACTCAGGCAGAAATACGCAGTATTGT.

This clonotype was recorded many times. The J gene is TRBJ1-1, the V gene TRBV5-6, with unresolved D. Germline lookup yields CDR1 SGHDT and CDR2 YYEEEE. The germline V and J ends were trimmed by 4 bases and 4 bases, with 11 bases remaining between them. This CDR3 is 13 amino acids long. CDR3 protein: CASSGEVGTEAFF. The DNA for the CDR3 is TGTGCCAGCAGCGGGGAGGTAGGCACTGAAGCTTTCTTT.

This clonotype was counted at least ten times. This sequence joins TRBV29-1 and TRBJ2-7, with D tentatively TRBD2 (6 bases). Trimming took off 5 bases at V and 5 bases at J, with 16 bases between the two ends. CDR3 length equals 13 residues. The germline CDR1 and CDR2 sequences are SQVTM and ANQGSEA. The DNA of the CDR3 is TGCAGCGTTTTTACGGGAGCGTCCAACGAGCAGTACTTC. Translated: CSVFTGASNEQYF.